This T cell receptor beta chain originates from a study of control samples from healthy donors and cancer patients. Here immunoSEQ multiplex PCR was the method, and the copy in TCRdb shows in-frame clones only, minus some. This table holds around 110,000 clones, about 93% found once. The CDR3 spans 16 residues. CDR1 is MNHEY, CDR2 SMNVEV, per germline (reference sequence). Trimming left V 0 bases short and J 1 base short, with 11 bases between. The source is a man in his thirties or forties in good health. Sequences were obtained from blood. V is TRBV27 and J is TRBJ2-3, with D possibly matching TRBD1 (5 bases). CDR3 amino acids: CASSLSGRVGTDTQYF. The CDR3 nucleotides read TGTGCCAGCAGTTTATCGGGCAGGGTCGGCACAGATACGCAGTATTTT.